This TCR beta chain was sequenced during a study of identical twins. Via MiXCR, TCRdb re-called the 5' RACE reads, giving one row per CDR3 protein. The sample has approximately 500,000 distinct CDR3 sequences; about 24% are singletons. This clonotype was detected only a few times. The sample was also linked to a second study, of T cells expressing NK-cell markers. That publication notes: Dominance of the CD3+CD56-NKG2C+ fraction by these clonotypes also held in four donors.

The sequencing input was CD4+ T cells sorted from blood. The TCR originated in a woman between 18 and 30 years old in good health.

CDR3 DNA sequence: TGTGCCAGCAGCTTTTCCAGGGACTCCCCCTACGAGCAGTACTTC. This translates into CASSFSRDSPYEQYF. The genes are TRBV5-5 and TRBJ2-7; D might be TRBD2 (6 bases). The V end was cut by 2 bases, the J end by 2 bases, with 14 bases between. The V gene's germline CDR1 is SGHKS and CDR2 YYEKEE (reference sequence). This CDR3 has 15 residues. Supplemented by reference TRBV5-5 and TRBJ2-7, the full variable domain reads DAGVTQSPTHLIKTRGQQVTLRCSPISGHKSVSWYQQVLGQGPQFIFQYYEKEERGRGNFPDRFSARQFPNYSSELNVNALLLGDSALYLCASSFSRDSPYEQYFGPGTRLTVT.